This T cell receptor (beta chain) appears in the sequencing data of a study of CD8 T cells in Susac syndrome. The CDR3 has 14 amino acids. V was clipped by 6 bases and J by 7 bases; unmatched bases: 8. An amount of RNA that ranged from roughly 0.45 to 1 ug was reverse transcribed with random hexamers. TCRdb re-called the immunoSEQ multiplex PCR reads through MiXCR, storing one row per CDR3 protein. The table records around 150,000 distinct CDR3 sequences, about 94% of them present only once. This receptor was identified in a human donor in good health. Sequencing was carried out using CD4+ T cells from PBMCs. The chain joins TRBV12-3 or TRBV12-4 to TRBJ1-5; TRBD1 matches at 8 bases. DNA for the CDR3: TGTGCCAGCAGAGGACAGGGTTCGAACCAGCCCCAGCATTTT. Protein sequence: CASRGQGSNQPQHF.